The sequence of this T cell receptor beta chain was determined in a study of beta chain features in type 1 diabetes. In the study overall: Examination of sorted cells across all samples involved about 99 million cells.

This CDR3 has 14 residues. Trimming removed 6 bases from V and 8 bases from J; junction bases left unmatched: 10. Germline lookup yields CDR1 MNHEY and CDR2 SMNVEV (reference sequence). All of the isolated RNA was reverse transcribed, so expressed TCRB transcripts were sequenced. Libraries were prepared by immunoSEQ multiplex PCR; TCRdb keeps only in-frame clonotypes and omits some of them. The sample has 900,000 or so clones, 15% to 20% seen once. This chain links TRBV27 with TRBJ2-1; TRBD1 matches at 7 bases. The sequence derives from a woman in her late teens or twenties in good health. The sequencing sample was made of naive CD4+ T cells from blood. CDR3 DNA: TGTGCCAGCAGCGCAGGGGGATCGGGGCATGAGCAGTTCTTC. Protein: CASSAGGSGHEQFF.